A single sample gave rise to the 24 T cell receptor beta chains below, sequenced in a study of shared clonotypes between healthy human individuals. Produced via immunoSEQ multiplex PCR; TCRdb's table is partial and in-frame only. This sample has approximately 980,000 clones, with approximately 80% found just once. Sequences were obtained from memory CD4+ T cells sorted from blood. Subset specified: CD45RA-negative fraction. Receptor source: a man between 18 and 29 years old in good health.

This clone was found once. CDR3 coding DNA: TGTGCCAGCAGCCTCACGGGCCGCCGTGCAACTAATGAAAAACTGTTTTTT. As protein: CASSLTGRRATNEKLFF. The rearrangement joins TRBV11-3 to TRBJ1-4; no clear D gene. This CDR3 contains 17 residues. The V end lost 5 bases, the J end lost 0 bases, and 16 bases lay between the germline ends. Germline V gives CDR1 SGHNT, CDR2 YENEEA.

Points on this clone: Other DNA sequences from this sample encode an identical CDR3 as well. The chain recombines TRBV30 with TRBJ1-1, with unresolved D. CDR1 is GTSNPN, CDR2 SVGIG, per germline (reference sequence). CDR3 size: 13 residues. Trimming took off 4 bases at V and 0 bases at J, with 9 bases between the two ends. This chain's CDR3 is CAWTTGMNTEAFF. DNA for the CDR3: TGTGCCTGGACCACGGGCATGAACACTGAAGCTTTCTTT.

This chain connects TRBV14 to TRBJ2-6, with D possibly TRBD2 on 5 matching bases. CDR1 and CDR2 from the germline V gene are SGHDN and FVKESK. Trimming cost V 4 bases and J 0 bases, with 13 bases left between them. The CDR3 is made up of 17 amino acids. The CDR3 region has the DNA TGTGCCAGCAGCCTCCAAATTGGAGGCTCTGGGGCCAACGTCCTGACTTTC. Its protein product is CASSLQIGGSGANVLTF.

V is TRBV6-5 and J is TRBJ2-7; no reliable D call. The CDR3 runs 14 residues. V lost 6 bases, J lost 1 base, and 13 bases lay in between. Germline V gives CDR1 MNHEY, CDR2 SVGAGI. CDR3 sequence (DNA): TGTGCCAGCAGGGCCGGGCCTGGGTCCTACGAGCAGTACTTC. Translated, it gives CASRAGPGSYEQYF.

This clone was seen a handful of times. The chain links TRBV6-5 to TRBJ2-7; TRBD2 matches at 10 bases. This CDR3 spans 14 amino acids. V lost 7 bases, J lost 5 bases, and 8 bases stayed unmatched. From germline, CDR1 is MNHEY and CDR2 SVGAGI. CDR3 in amino acids: CASIPTSGLNEQYF. The CDR3 nucleotides read TGTGCCAGCATCCCGACTAGCGGGCTCAACGAGCAGTACTTC.

This clone was detected ten times or more. V gene TRBV19 combines with J gene TRBJ2-7; TRBD2 matches 13 bases. Trimming cost V 5 bases and J 6 bases; bases outside gene matches: 1. Germline values: CDR1 LNHDA, CDR2 SQIVND (reference sequence). The CDR3 is 13 amino acids. This CDR3 reads CASSGLAGVEQYF. In DNA form, the CDR3 reads TGTGCCAGTAGTGGACTAGCGGGAGTCGAGCAGTACTTC.

This chain uses TRBV6-5 with TRBJ2-3; tentative D call: TRBD1 (5 bases). This CDR3 is 15 amino acids long. Deletions cut 6 bases from V and 2 bases from J, with 15 bases between. Germline V gene lookup returns CDR1 MNHEY and CDR2 SVGAGI. This CDR3 reads CASRGLDDHTDTQYF. The CDR3 DNA reads TGTGCCAGCAGGGGGCTTGATGACCACACAGATACGCAGTATTTT.

This clone appeared once. The genes are TRBV7-2 and TRBJ2-7; TRBD2 aligns across 13 bases. This CDR3 is built from 16 residues. V lost 3 bases, J lost 3 bases, and 5 bases stayed unmatched. CDR1 is SGHTA, CDR2 FQGNSA, per germline. CDR3 sequence reads: CASSFGLAGEGYEQYF. The DNA for the CDR3 is TGTGCCAGCAGCTTTGGACTAGCGGGAGAGGGCTACGAGCAGTACTTC.

The chain employs TRBV2 and TRBJ1-5, with 7 bases matching TRBD1. With V trimmed by 6 bases and J by 1 base, 9 bases remained unmatched. This CDR3 has 16 residues. Looked up from germline, CDR1 is SNHLY and CDR2 is FYNNEI. As DNA, the CDR3 is TGTGCCAGCAGGGAGACTACAGGGGTGAGCAATCAGCCCCAGCATTTT. Translated, it gives CASRETTGVSNQPQHF.

This chain connects TRBV11-2 to TRBJ2-5; possible D gene TRBD1, 6 bases. The CDR3 has 13 residues. Germline V gene data show CDR1 as SGHAT and CDR2 as FQNNGV. Trimming stripped 5 bases from V and 4 bases from J, with 11 bases between. In DNA, the CDR3 is TGTGCCAGCAGCCCTGGACAGTTAGAGACCCAGTACTTC. Amino acids: CASSPGQLETQYF.

The V and J genes are TRBV4-2 and TRBJ1-2; TRBD1 agrees at 8 bases. Germline V CDR1 and CDR2: LGHNA, YNFKEQ. V trimming: 3 bases; J trimming: 2 bases; junction bases outside the gene matches: 5. This CDR3 region has 15 residues. The CDR3 loop is CASSQSTGANYGYTF. The CDR3 nucleotides read TGTGCCAGCAGCCAGTCGACAGGGGCCAACTATGGCTACACCTTC.

This clone was counted at least ten times. The DNA for the CDR3 is TGCGCCAGCAGCCTGACTAGCGGGGGGTATACGCAGTATTTT. As protein: CASSLTSGGYTQYF. This rearrangement joins TRBV5-1 to TRBJ2-3; TRBD2 matches at 13 bases. CDR1 SGHRS and CDR2 YFSETQ come from the germline V gene. The CDR3 has 14 residues. J lost 7 bases, V lost 4 bases, and 3 bases had no gene match. The variable domain in full, completed from reference TRBV5-1 and TRBJ2-3, reads KAGVTQTPRYLIKTRGQQVTLSCSPISGHRSVSWYQQTPGQGLQFLFEYFSETQRNKGNFPGRFSGRQFSNSRSEMNVSTLELGDSALYLCASSLTSGGYTQYFGPGTRLTVL.

This clone showed up just a few times. This chain joins TRBV7-2 and TRBJ2-3; D unresolved. CDR3 length: 13 amino acids. Germline V gene data show CDR1 as SGHTA and CDR2 as FQGNSA. V was clipped by 5 bases and J by 3 bases, with 9 bases between them. The DNA of the CDR3 is TGTGCCAGCAGCCGAACTACGACAGATACGCAGTATTTT. It specifies CASSRTTTDTQYF.

The chain couples TRBV6-1 to TRBJ1-2; perhaps TRBD1 as D (5 bases). Germline V lookup: CDR1 MNHNS, CDR2 SASEGT. Trimming pared 8 bases from V and 6 bases from J, leaving 7 bases between. The CDR3 covers 10 residues. The CDR3 DNA reads TGTGCCAGCCAGGACAATGGCTACACCTTC. Its translation: CASQDNGYTF.

The chain is built from TRBV6-6 and TRBJ1-2, with unresolved D. CDR3 length: 14 amino acids. V was trimmed by 4 bases and J by 4 bases, leaving 13 bases between them. The germline V gene encodes CDR1 MNHNY and CDR2 SVGAGI (reference sequence). CDR3 loop: CASSSAASGYGYTF. DNA for the CDR3: TGTGCCAGCAGTTCAGCAGCCTCGGGCTATGGCTACACCTTC.

The V gene is TRBV6-1, the J gene TRBJ1-1, with D tentatively TRBD1 (6 bases). The germline V gene encodes CDR1 MNHNS and CDR2 SASEGT. V dropped 6 bases and J dropped 5 bases, with 10 bases sitting between them. This CDR3 contains 12 residues. CDR3 residues: CASRRGVTEAFF. The CDR3 DNA follows: TGTGCCAGCAGAAGGGGGGTTACTGAAGCTTTCTTT.

The genes are TRBV29-1 and TRBJ2-5, with a tentative D call TRBD1 (6 bases). The end of the DNA fits TRBJ2-7 better, so the J call may be wrong. Germline CDR1 and CDR2: SQVTM and ANQGSEA. The CDR3 spans 11 residues. The DNA for the CDR3 is TGCAGCTGTGGGGGCACCTACGAGCAGTACTTC. Its translation: CSCGGTYEQYF.

This clone was picked up one time. The V and J genes are TRBV5-1 and TRBJ1-2; TRBD1 agrees at 7 bases. The V and J ends lost 7 bases and 5 bases, in that order; junction bases with no gene match: 17. Looked up from germline, CDR1 is SGHRS and CDR2 is YFSETQ. The CDR3 consists of 16 residues. In DNA form, the CDR3 reads TGCGCCAGCGGTAATCCGGGACAGTTCTCAAATTATGGCTACACCTTC. This gives the protein CASGNPGQFSNYGYTF.

The chain is built from TRBV18 and TRBJ2-3; TRBD2 matches at 8 bases. After removal of 6 bases from V and 3 bases from J, the junction contained 8 bases not matched to a gene. This CDR3 contains 15 residues. The germline gives CDR1 KGHSH, CDR2 LQKENI. The CDR3 DNA is TGTGCCAGCTCCACCAGCGGCGGGGGGACAGATACGCAGTATTTT. This encodes CASSTSGGGTDTQYF. Full variable domain (rest looked up from reference TRBV18 and TRBJ2-3): NAGVMQNPRHLVRRRGQEARLRCSPMKGHSHVYWYRQLPEEGLKFMVYLQKENIIDESGMPKERFSAEFPKEGPSILRIQQVVRGDSAAYFCASSTSGGGTDTQYFGPGTRLTVL.

This clone was found many times. CDR3 sequence (DNA): TGTGCCAGCAGCATACAAGAGACCCAGTACTTC. Translated, it gives CASSIQETQYF. The chain couples TRBV11-1 to TRBJ2-5; D is undetermined. The CDR3 is 11 residues long. V lost 5 bases and J lost 2, with 3 bases in between. Germline V gene sequence: CDR1 SGHAT, CDR2 FQDESV (reference sequence).

This chain connects TRBV5-1 to TRBJ2-1; 8 nucleotides agree with TRBD2. This CDR3 has 15 residues. J lost 4 bases, V lost 2 bases, and 5 bases had no gene match. Germline CDR1 reads SGHRS; CDR2 reads YFSETQ. The CDR3 DNA reads as TGCGCCAGCAGCTTAGCGGGGGTGGCATACAATGAGCAGTTCTTC. Amino acid sequence: CASSLAGVAYNEQFF.

This rearrangement joins TRBV28 to TRBJ1-5, with TRBD1 as a possible D gene (5 bases). Trimming removed 6 bases from V and 6 bases from J, with 15 bases in between. The CDR3 is 14 amino acids. Germline V gene sequence: CDR1 MDHEN, CDR2 SYDVKM. The CDR3 loop is CASSPQGEFQPQHF. The CDR3 nucleotides read TGTGCCAGCAGCCCTCAGGGAGAGTTTCAGCCCCAGCATTTT.

This chain uses TRBV6-1 with TRBJ2-7; 8 positions match TRBD1. The CDR3 loop spans 14 amino acids. Germline loops: CDR1 MNHNS, CDR2 SASEGT. With 5 bases clipped from V and 3 bases from J, the junction kept 6 bases outside the gene matches. Here the CDR3 DNA reads TGTGCCAGCAGTAGAGGACAGGGTCGCTACGAGCAGTACTTC. Its translation: CASSRGQGRYEQYF.

V is TRBV7-2 and J is TRBJ1-2; D possibly corresponds to TRBD1 (6 bases). The CDR3 loop spans 15 amino acids. V was clipped by 4 bases and J by 4 bases, with 16 bases between them. The V gene's germline CDR1 is SGHTA and CDR2 FQGNSA. CDR3 DNA: TGTGCCAGCAGCTCATCCGCCCCGGGGGCCTATGGCTACACCTTC. The encoded protein is CASSSSAPGAYGYTF.